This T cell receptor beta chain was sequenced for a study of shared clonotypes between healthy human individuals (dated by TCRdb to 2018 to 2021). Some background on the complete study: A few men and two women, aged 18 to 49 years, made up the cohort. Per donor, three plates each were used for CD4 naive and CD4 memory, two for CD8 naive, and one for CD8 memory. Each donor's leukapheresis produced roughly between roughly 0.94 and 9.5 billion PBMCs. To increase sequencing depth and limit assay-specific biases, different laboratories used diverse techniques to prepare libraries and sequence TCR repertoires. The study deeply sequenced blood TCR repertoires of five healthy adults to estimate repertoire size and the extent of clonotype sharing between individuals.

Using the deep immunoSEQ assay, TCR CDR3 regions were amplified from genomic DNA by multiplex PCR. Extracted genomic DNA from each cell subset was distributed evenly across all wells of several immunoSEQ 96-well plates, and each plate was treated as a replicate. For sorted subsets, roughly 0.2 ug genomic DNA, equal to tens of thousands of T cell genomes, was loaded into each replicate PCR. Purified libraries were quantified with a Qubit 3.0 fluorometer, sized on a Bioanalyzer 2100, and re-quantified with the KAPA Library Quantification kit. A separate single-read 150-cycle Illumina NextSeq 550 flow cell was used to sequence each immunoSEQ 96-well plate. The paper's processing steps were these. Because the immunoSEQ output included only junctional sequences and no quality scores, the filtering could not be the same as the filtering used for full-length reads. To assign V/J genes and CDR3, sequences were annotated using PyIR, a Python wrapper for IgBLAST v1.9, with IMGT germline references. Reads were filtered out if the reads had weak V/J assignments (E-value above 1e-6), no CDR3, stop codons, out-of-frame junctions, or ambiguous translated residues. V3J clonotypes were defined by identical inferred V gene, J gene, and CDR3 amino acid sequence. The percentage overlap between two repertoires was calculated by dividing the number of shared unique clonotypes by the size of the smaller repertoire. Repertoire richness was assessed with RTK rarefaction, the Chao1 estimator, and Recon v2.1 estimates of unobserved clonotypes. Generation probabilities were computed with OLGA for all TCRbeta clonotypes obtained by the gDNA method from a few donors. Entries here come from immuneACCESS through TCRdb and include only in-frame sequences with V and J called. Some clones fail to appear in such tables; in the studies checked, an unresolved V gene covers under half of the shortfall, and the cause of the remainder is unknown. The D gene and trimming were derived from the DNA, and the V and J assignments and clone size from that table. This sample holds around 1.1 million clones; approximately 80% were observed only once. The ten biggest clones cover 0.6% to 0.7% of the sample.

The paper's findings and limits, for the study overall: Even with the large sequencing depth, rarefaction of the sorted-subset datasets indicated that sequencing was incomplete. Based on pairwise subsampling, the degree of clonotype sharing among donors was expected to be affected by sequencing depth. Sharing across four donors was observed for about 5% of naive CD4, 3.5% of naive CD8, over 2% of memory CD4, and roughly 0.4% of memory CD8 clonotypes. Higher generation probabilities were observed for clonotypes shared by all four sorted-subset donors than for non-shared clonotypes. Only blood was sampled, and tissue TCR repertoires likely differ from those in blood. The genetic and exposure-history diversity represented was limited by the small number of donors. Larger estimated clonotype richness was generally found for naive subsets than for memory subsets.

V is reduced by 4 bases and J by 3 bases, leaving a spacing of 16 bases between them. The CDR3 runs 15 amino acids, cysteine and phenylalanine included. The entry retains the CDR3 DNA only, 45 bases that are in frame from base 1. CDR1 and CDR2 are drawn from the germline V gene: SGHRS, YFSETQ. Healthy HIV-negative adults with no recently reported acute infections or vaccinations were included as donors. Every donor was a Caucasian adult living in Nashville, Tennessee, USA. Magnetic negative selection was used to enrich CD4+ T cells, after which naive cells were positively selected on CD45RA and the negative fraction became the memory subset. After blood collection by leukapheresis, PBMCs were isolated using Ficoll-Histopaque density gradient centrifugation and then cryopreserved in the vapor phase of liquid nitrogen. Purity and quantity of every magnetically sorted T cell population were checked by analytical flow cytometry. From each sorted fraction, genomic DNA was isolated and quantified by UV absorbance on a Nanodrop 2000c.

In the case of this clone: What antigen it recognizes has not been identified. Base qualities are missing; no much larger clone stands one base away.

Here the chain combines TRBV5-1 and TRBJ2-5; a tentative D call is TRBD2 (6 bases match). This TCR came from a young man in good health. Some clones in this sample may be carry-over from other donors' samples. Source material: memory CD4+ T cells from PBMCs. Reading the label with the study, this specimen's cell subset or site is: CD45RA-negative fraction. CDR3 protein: CASSQYGGKEETQYF. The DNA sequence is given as TGCGCCAGCAGCCAGTATGGGGGGAAGGAAGAGACCCAGTACTTC.